A few counts support the clone carrying this T cell receptor (beta chain). The data stem from a study of blood T cell repertoires in COVID-19. The assay was immunoSEQ multiplex PCR, and TCRdb's table has in-frame clones only and misses some. The data show over 110,000 clones, 80% seen once. The CDR3 has 17 amino acids. Trimming at V came to 0 bases and at J to 4 bases, leaving 8 bases not matched to a gene. The germline V gene has CDR1 SGDLS and CDR2 YYNGEE. The clonotype was recovered from an older man who had recovered from COVID-19. The rearrangement uses TRBV9 and TRBJ2-3, with 10 bases identical to TRBD2. The sequencing sample was made of peripheral blood. The CDR3 coding sequence is TGTGCCAGCAGCGTAGCTGATCTAGCGGGAGTTGCAGATACGCAGTATTTT. This sequence encodes CASSVADLAGVADTQYF.